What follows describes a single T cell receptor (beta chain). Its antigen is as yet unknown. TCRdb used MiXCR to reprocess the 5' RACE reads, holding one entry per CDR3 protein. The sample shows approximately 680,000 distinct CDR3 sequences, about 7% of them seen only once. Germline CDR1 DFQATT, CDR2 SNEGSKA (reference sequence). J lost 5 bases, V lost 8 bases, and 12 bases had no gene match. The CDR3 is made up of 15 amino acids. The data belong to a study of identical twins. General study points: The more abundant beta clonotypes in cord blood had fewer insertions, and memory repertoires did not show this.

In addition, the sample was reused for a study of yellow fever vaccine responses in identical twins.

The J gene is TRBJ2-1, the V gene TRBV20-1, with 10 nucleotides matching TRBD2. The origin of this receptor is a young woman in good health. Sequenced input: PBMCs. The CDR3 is CSTSVVAGGHNEQFF. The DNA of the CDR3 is TGCAGTACCAGCGTTGTAGCGGGGGGCCACAATGAGCAGTTCTTC.